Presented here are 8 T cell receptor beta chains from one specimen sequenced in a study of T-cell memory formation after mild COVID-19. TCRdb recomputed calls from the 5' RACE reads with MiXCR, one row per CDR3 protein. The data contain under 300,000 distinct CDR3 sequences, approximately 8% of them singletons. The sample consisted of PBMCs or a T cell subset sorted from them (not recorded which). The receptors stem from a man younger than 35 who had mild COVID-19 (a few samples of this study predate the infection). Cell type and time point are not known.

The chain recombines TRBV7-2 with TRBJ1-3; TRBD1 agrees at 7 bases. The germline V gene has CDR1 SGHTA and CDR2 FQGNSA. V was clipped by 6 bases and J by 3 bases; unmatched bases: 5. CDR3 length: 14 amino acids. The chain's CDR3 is CASRTQGSGNTIYF. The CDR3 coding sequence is TGTGCCAGCAGGACACAGGGGAGTGGAAACACCATATATTTT.

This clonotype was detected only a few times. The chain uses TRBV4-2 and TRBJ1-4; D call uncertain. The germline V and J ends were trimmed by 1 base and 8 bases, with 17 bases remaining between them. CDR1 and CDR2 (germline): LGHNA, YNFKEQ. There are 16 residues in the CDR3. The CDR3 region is CASSQAALAAGEKLFF. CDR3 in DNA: TGTGCCAGCAGCCAAGCGGCTTTGGCCGCGGGAGAAAAACTGTTTTTT.

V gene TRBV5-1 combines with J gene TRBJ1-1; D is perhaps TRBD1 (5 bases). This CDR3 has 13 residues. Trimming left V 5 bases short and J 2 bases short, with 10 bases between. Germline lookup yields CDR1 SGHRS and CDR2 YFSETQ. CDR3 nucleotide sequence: TGCGCCAGCAGGCAAACAGGCAACACTGAAGCTTTCTTT. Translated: CASRQTGNTEAFF.

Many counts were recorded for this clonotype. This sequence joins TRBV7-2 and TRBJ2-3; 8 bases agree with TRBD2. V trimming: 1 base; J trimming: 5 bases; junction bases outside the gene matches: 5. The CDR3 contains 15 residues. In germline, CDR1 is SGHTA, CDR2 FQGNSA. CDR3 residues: CASSLVAGGGDTQYF. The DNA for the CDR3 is TGTGCCAGCAGCTTAGTTGCCGGGGGGGGAGATACGCAGTATTTT.

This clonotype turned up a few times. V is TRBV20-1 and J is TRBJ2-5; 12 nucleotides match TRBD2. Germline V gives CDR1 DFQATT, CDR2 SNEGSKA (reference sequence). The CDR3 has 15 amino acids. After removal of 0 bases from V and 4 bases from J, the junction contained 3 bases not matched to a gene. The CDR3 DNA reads TGCAGTGCTAGAGATCGGACTAGCGGGGCAGAGACCCAGTACTTC. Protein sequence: CSARDRTSGAETQYF.

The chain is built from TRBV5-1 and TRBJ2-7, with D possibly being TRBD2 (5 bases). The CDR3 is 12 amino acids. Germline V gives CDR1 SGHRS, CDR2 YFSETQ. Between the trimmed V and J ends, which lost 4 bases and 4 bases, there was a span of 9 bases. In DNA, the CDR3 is TGCGCCAGCAGCACCGGAGGTTACGAGCAGTACTTC. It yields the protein CASSTGGYEQYF. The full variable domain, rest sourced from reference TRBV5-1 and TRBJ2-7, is KAGVTQTPRYLIKTRGQQVTLSCSPISGHRSVSWYQQTPGQGLQFLFEYFSETQRNKGNFPGRFSGRQFSNSRSEMNVSTLELGDSALYLCASSTGGYEQYFGPGTRLTVT.

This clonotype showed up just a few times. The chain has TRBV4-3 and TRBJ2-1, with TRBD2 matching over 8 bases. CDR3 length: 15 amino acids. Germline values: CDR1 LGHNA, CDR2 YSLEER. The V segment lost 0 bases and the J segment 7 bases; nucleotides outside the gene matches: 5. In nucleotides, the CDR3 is TGCGCCAGCAGCCAAGACGGGACTAGATGGAATGAGCAGTTCTTC. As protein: CASSQDGTRWNEQFF.

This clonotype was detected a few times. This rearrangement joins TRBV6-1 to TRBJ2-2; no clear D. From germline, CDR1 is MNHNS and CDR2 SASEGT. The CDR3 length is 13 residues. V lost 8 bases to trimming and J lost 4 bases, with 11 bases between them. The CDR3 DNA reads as TGTGCCAGCGGGAATTCGGTCACCGGGGAGCTGTTTTTT. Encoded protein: CASGNSVTGELFF.